This T cell receptor (beta chain) came from a study of cytomegalovirus exposure and HLA in healthy donors. The study's findings and limits: Several of the most significant clusters appeared linked to common viral pathogens, based on a later analysis.

This CDR3 spans 14 amino acids. Trimming removed 5 bases from V and 4 bases from J, with 14 bases in between. Germline loops: CDR1 SEHNR, CDR2 FQNEAQ (reference sequence). With regard to this clone: Its cognate antigen is unknown.

PCR primers comprised 60 Vbeta and 13 Jbeta primers. Clones were sequenced by immunoSEQ multiplex PCR, and TCRdb holds only the in-frame ones, with some missing. The sample holds under 30,000 clones; roughly 73% are singletons and the top ten take about 4.2%. The chain links TRBV7-9 to TRBJ2-5; D is unresolved. Material for sequencing was PBMCs. The sequence was obtained from a male donor in good health and CMV-seronegative. The CDR3 DNA sequence: TGTGCCAGCAGCCTTGAGTACCCTCGAGAGACCCAGTACTTC. This sequence encodes CASSLEYPRETQYF.